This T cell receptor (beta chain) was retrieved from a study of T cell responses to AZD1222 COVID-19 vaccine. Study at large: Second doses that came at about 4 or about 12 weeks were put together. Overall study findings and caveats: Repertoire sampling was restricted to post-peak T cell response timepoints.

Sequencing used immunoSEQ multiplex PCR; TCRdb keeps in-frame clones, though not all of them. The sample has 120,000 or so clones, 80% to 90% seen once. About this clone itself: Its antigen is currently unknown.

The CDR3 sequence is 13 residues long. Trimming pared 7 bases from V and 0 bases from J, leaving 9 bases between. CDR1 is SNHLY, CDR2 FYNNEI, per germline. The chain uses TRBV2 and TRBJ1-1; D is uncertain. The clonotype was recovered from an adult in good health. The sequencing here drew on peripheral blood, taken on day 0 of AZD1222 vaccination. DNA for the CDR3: TGTGCCAGCACCCCAGCACTGAACACTGAAGCTTTCTTT. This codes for CASTPALNTEAFF.